This T cell receptor beta chain originates from a study of OX40 agonist ivuxolimab in advanced cancers. Produced via immunoSEQ multiplex PCR; TCRdb's table is partial and in-frame only. The data contain roughly 150,000 clones, roughly 94% of them seen just once; the ten biggest clones take up around 0.31%. This CDR3 comprises 15 residues. V lost 1 base to trimming and J lost 8 bases; unmatched junction nucleotides: 2. Germline assignment: CDR1 SGHRS and CDR2 YFSETQ. This clone came up once. The TCR comes from an adult with an advanced solid tumor such as melanoma, head and neck, liver or kidney cancer. This chain connects TRBV5-1 to TRBJ1-6, with 11 nucleotides matching TRBD1. The starting material was CD4+ or CD8+ T cells sorted from blood, obtained in a trial of the OX40 agonist ivuxolimab. CDR3 protein: CASSLSGQGDSPLHF. The CDR3 region has the DNA TGCGCCAGCAGCTTGTCGGGACAGGGGGATTCACCCCTCCACTTT.